This is a list of T cell receptor beta chains from one sample in a study of cytomegalovirus exposure and HLA in healthy donors. Assay used: immunoSEQ multiplex PCR; TCRdb lists only in-frame clones, some missing. The sample shows 130,000 or so clones, around nine tenths of them seen only once. Sequenced material: PBMCs. Every receptor here comes from a woman aged 25 to 39 in good health and CMV-seronegative. Each CDR3 is given with its conserved first and last residue. Fields, in order: D gene, V gene, clone size, J gene, CDR3 protein, CDR3 DNA. The D gene is left open where the match is weak. The size field is filled for only some rows; it gives once, few, many or a size class.

>TRBD2|TRBV11-1|-|TRBJ2-1
CASSSTSGTGEQFF
TGTGCCAGCAGCTCGACTAGCGGGACGGGTGAGCAGTTCTTC
>TRBD1|TRBV27|-|TRBJ1-1
CASTPKGTGFMNTEAFF
TGTGCCAGCACCCCCAAGGGGACAGGGTTCATGAACACTGAAGCTTTCTTT
>-|TRBV28|-|TRBJ2-3
CASNPLTRGIADTQYF
TGTGCCAGCAATCCTCTAACTAGAGGTATCGCGGATACGCAGTATTTT
>-|TRBV5-1|-|TRBJ2-7
CASSWGTLEDAYEQYF
TGCGCCAGCAGCTGGGGGACATTAGAGGATGCCTACGAGCAGTACTTC
>TRBD2|TRBV7-9|-|TRBJ2-4
CASAGRGKNIQYF
TGTGCCAGCGCCGGGAGGGGCAAAAACATTCAGTACTTC
>-|TRBV7-8|-|TRBJ2-1
CASSSPQGYSYNEQFF
TGTGCCAGCAGCTCGCCCCAGGGGTACTCCTACAATGAGCAGTTCTTC
>-|TRBV19|-|TRBJ1-5
CASGDSSNQPQHF
TGTGCCAGTGGGGACTCTAGCAATCAGCCCCAGCATTTT
>TRBD2|TRBV5-1|-|TRBJ2-1
CASSLTGTSGYNEQFF
TGCGCCAGCAGCCTAACCGGGACTAGCGGTTACAATGAGCAGTTCTTC
>-|TRBV4-3|-|TRBJ1-3
CASRGGASGNTIYF
TGCGCCAGCAGAGGGGGAGCTTCTGGAAACACCATATATTTT
>TRBD2|TRBV29-1|-|TRBJ2-1
CSVGGLVVYNEQFF
TGCAGCGTTGGGGGACTAGTGGTCTACAATGAGCAGTTCTTC
>-|TRBV28|-|TRBJ1-5
CASSLRQGSQPQHF
TGTGCCAGCAGTCTCCGTCAGGGAAGTCAGCCCCAGCATTTT
>-|TRBV2|-|TRBJ2-1
CASSATRDNEQFF
TGTGCCAGCAGTGCTACTCGAGACAATGAGCAGTTCTTC
>TRBD1|TRBV4-3|-|TRBJ1-2
CASSQEHSGTGVWGYTF
TGCGCCAGCAGCCAAGAACACTCCGGGACAGGGGTGTGGGGCTACACCTTC
>-|TRBV27|-|TRBJ1-1
CASSLTGTEAFF
TGTGCCAGCAGTTTAACGGGGACTGAAGCTTTCTTT
>-|TRBV2|-|TRBJ2-7
CASSPYSGLSSYEQYF
TGTGCCAGCAGTCCCTATAGCGGACTGAGCTCCTACGAGCAGTACTTC
>TRBD2|TRBV10-3|-|TRBJ2-2
CAIRGTSDHTGELFF
TGTGCCATCAGGGGGACTAGCGATCACACCGGGGAGCTGTTTTTT
>-|TRBV28|-|TRBJ2-3
CASRLGVTQYF
TGTGCCAGCCGACTAGGGGTTACGCAGTATTTT
>-|TRBV7-9|-|TRBJ1-3
CASSLERGTGNTIYF
TGTGCCAGCAGCTTAGAGCGGGGGACTGGAAACACCATATATTTT
>TRBD2|TRBV4-3|-|TRBJ2-5
CASSQTSGSRETQYF
TGCGCCAGCAGCCAGACTAGCGGGAGTCGGGAGACCCAGTACTTC
>-|TRBV18|-|TRBJ2-2
CASSPPILARVFTGELFF
TGTGCCAGCTCACCACCTATCCTAGCGAGAGTATTCACCGGGGAGCTGTTTTTT
>TRBD1|TRBV7-2|once|TRBJ2-7
CASSLWTGNHEQYF
TGTGCCAGCAGCTTATGGACAGGGAACCACGAGCAGTACTTC
>-|TRBV7-9|-|TRBJ2-7
CASSFDAGIAYEQYF
TGTGCCAGCAGCTTCGACGCAGGGATAGCCTACGAGCAGTACTTC
>TRBD2|TRBV28|-|TRBJ2-5
CASSLYSSGQETQYF
TGTGCCAGCAGTTTATACTCTAGCGGCCAAGAGACCCAGTACTTC
>TRBD1|TRBV6-4|-|TRBJ1-2
CASPEGQYGYTF
TGTGCCAGCCCGGAGGGACAGTATGGCTACACCTTC
>-|TRBV6-5|few|TRBJ2-7
CASSFRLYPSSYEQYF
TGTGCCAGCAGTTTCCGACTCTATCCGAGCTCCTACGAGCAGTACTTC
>-|TRBV4-3|-|TRBJ2-2
CASSQENPTINTGELFF
TGCGCCAGCAGCCAGGAGAACCCGACTATTAACACCGGGGAGCTGTTTTTT
>TRBD2|TRBV18|-|TRBJ2-6
CASSPGLASGANVLTF
TGTGCCAGCTCACCGGGACTAGCGAGTGGGGCCAACGTCCTGACTTTC
>TRBD1|TRBV4-1|-|TRBJ2-5
CASSQSTGHQETQYF
TGCGCCAGCAGCCAATCGACAGGGCACCAAGAGACCCAGTACTTC
>-|TRBV7-2|-|TRBJ1-2
CASSLEGEGGYTF
TGTGCCAGCAGCTTAGAAGGGGAAGGGGGCTACACCTTC
>TRBD1|TRBV5-4|few|TRBJ2-6
CASSWGTGAGANVLTF
TGTGCCAGCAGCTGGGGGACAGGGGCTGGGGCCAACGTCCTGACTTTC
>TRBD1|TRBV6-1|-|TRBJ2-5
CASIMDRGRETQYF
TGTGCCAGCATTATGGACAGGGGTAGGGAGACCCAGTACTTC
>-|TRBV27|once|TRBJ2-3
CASRLPSTDTQYF
TGTGCCAGCAGACTCCCTAGCACAGATACGCAGTATTTT
>TRBD1|TRBV6-6|few|TRBJ1-5
CASSQTGRNQPQHF
TGTGCCAGCAGCCAGACAGGGAGGAATCAGCCCCAGCATTTT
>TRBD1|TRBV6-5|-|TRBJ1-2
CASSYAPGQGNYGYTF
TGTGCCAGCAGTTACGCCCCGGGACAGGGTAACTATGGCTACACCTTC
>TRBD2|TRBV6-4|-|TRBJ2-3
CASSASAGGTDTQYF
TGTGCCAGCAGTGCTTCAGCGGGAGGTACAGATACGCAGTATTTT
>TRBD2|TRBV7-9|-|TRBJ2-5
CASSLLIGGGEETQYF
TGTGCCAGCAGCTTATTGATCGGGGGGGGAGAAGAGACCCAGTACTTC